This TCR beta chain was captured in a study of CXCR3-negative and CXCR3-positive naive CD8 T cells. CDR1 is SQVTM and CDR2 is ANQGSEA in the germline V gene. The CDR3 runs to 12 residues. Researchers reported sorting every CD8+ T cell subset in triplicate, roughly 290,000 cells per sort. It was by 5' RACE with UMI labels that the TRB cDNA libraries were prepared. For each CDR3 protein, TCRdb gives one entry from its re-call of the 5' RACE reads, without DNA. The sample's table shows about 66,000 distinct CDR3 sequences. This TCR was sampled from a human donor in good health. Some clones in this sample may be carry-over from other donors' samples. Sequenced sample: naive CXCR3- CD8+ T cells from blood. This sample's subset: CD45RO-CCR7+CD27+CD95- naive CD8+ T cells lacking CXCR3 (TNR3-). The chain uses TRBV29-1 and TRBJ2-1. Here the CDR3 reads CSVTYSYNEQFF.